This T cell receptor (beta chain) was observed in a study of cytomegalovirus exposure and HLA in healthy donors. J was trimmed by 3 bases and V by 1 base; bases with no gene match: 5. Germline lookup yields CDR1 SGHTA and CDR2 FQGNSA. CDR3 size: 15 residues. Researchers ran the PCR with 60 Vbeta and 13 Jbeta primers. Clones were read by immunoSEQ multiplex PCR, and TCRdb kept only the in-frame ones, dropping some. This sample carries about 180,000 clones, around four fifths of them seen once, and the ten largest clones take 3.7%. Sequencing used PBMCs. The receptor was derived from a woman between 55 and 75 years old in good health and CMV-seropositive. This chain connects TRBV7-2 to TRBJ2-5, with 7 bases lining up with TRBD2. The DNA of the CDR3 is TGTGCCAGCAGCTTAGGAGCGGGGACGAAAGAGACCCAGTACTTC. Translation gives CASSLGAGTKETQYF.